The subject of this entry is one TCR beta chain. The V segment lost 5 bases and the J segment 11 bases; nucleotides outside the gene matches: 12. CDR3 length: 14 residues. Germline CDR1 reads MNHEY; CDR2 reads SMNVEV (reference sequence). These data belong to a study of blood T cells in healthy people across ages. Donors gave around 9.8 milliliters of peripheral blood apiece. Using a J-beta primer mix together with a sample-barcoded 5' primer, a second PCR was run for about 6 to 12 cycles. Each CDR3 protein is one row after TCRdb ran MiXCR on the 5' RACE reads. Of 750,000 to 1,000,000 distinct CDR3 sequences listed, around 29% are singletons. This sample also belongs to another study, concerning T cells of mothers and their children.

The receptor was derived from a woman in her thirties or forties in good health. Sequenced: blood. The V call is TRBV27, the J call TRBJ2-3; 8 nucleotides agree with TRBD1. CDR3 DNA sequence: TGTGCCAGCAGTGCCGGGACAGGTGAATACCTGCAGTATTTT. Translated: CASSAGTGEYLQYF.